This T cell receptor (beta chain) was documented in a study of graft-versus-host responses after intestinal transplantation. Whole-study findings and limits: Early after transplant, HvG clones declined as circulating GvH clones peaked. Allografts carried high graft-versus-host to host-versus-graft clonal ratios in patients having graft-donor T cell macrochimerism.

CDR3 length equals 17 residues. Roughly 200,000 CFSE-labeled responder cells were plated with roughly 200,000 irradiated, violet-dye-labeled stimulator cells. TCRdb keeps only in-frame clones here, not all; method: immunoSEQ multiplex PCR. The table includes about 22,000 clones, about 43% detected once. This sequence was found in a human patient who received an intestinal transplant. The genes are TRBV21-1 and TRBJ2-1; TRBD2 was called by the table and not checked on the DNA. TRBV21-1 is a pseudogene segment. The starting material was alloreactive CD8+ T cells from a mixed lymphocyte reaction culture, obtained before intestinal transplant. As for subset: CFSE-low proliferating T cells sorted from roughly six-day pre-transplant mixed lymphocyte reaction (GvH or HvG direction). The CDR3 region has the DNA TGTGCCAGGAAGAGGGTTAGGGGCGGGAGGGTTTGCAATGAGCAGTTCTTC. Encoded protein: CARKRVRGGRVCNEQFF.